The T cell receptor beta chain under discussion was sequenced for a study of cytomegalovirus exposure and HLA in healthy donors. Germline lookup yields CDR1 MNHNS and CDR2 SASEGT. The germline V and J ends were trimmed by 2 bases and 6 bases, with 15 bases remaining between them. CDR3 size: 15 residues. The study's findings and limits: For cytomegalovirus status, the classifier reportedly gave diagnoses with high specificity and sensitivity.

Note on this clone: No antigen is known for it.

The PCR used 60 Vbeta and 13 Jbeta primers. Profiling relied on immunoSEQ multiplex PCR, and the TCRdb table lists in-frame clones only, not all of them. The table lists approximately 130,000 clones, about 80% of them singletons. This TCR derives from a young man in good health and CMV-seronegative. Input material: PBMCs. The V and J genes are TRBV6-1 and TRBJ2-3; D is possibly TRBD1 (5 bases). The CDR3 nucleotides read TGTGCCAGCAGTGAATACTATAGGACATCGGATACGCAGTATTTT. It specifies CASSEYYRTSDTQYF.